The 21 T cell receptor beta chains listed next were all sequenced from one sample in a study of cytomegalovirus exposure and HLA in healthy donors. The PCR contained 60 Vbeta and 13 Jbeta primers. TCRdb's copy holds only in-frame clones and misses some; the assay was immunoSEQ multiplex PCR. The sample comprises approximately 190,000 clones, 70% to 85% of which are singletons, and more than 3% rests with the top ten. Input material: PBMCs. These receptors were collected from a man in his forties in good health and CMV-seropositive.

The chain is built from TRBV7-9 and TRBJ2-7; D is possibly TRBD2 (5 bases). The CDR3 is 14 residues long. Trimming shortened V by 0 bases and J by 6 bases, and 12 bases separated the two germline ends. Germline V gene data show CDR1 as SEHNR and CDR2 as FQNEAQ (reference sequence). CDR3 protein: CASSLALGSGEQYF. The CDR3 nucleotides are TGTGCCAGCAGCTTAGCGCTTGGGAGCGGCGAGCAGTACTTC.

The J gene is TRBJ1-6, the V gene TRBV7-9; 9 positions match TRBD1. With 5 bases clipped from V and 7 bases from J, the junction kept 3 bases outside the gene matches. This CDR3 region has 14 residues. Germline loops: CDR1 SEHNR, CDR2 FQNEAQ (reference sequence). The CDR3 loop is CASSTGTGNSPLHF. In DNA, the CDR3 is TGTGCCAGCAGCACCGGGACAGGGAATTCACCCCTCCACTTT. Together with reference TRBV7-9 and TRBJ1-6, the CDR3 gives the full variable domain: DTGVSQNPRHKITKRGQNVTFRCDPISEHNRLYWYRQTLGQGPEFLTYFQNEAQLEKSRLLSDRFSAERPKGSFSTLEIQRTEQGDSAMYLCASSTGTGNSPLHFGNGTRLTVT.

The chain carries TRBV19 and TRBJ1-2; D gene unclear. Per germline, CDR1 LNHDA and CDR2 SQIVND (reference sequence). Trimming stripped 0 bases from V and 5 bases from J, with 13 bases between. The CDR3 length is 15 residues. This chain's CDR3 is CASSIEGGNWYGYTF. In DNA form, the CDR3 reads TGTGCCAGTAGTATAGAAGGAGGGAATTGGTATGGCTACACCTTC. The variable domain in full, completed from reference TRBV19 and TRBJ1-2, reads DGGITQSPKYLFRKEGQNVTLSCEQNLNHDAMYWYRQDPGQGLRLIYYSQIVNDFQKGDIAEGYSVSREKKESFPLTVTSAQKNPTAFYLCASSIEGGNWYGYTFGSGTRLTVV.

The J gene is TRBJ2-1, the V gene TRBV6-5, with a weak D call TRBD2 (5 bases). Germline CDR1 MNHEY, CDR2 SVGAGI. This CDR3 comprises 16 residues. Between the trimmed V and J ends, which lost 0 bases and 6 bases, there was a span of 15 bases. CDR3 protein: CASSYSSGVETNEQFF. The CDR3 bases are TGTGCCAGCAGTTACTCGAGCGGTGTAGAGACCAATGAGCAGTTCTTC.

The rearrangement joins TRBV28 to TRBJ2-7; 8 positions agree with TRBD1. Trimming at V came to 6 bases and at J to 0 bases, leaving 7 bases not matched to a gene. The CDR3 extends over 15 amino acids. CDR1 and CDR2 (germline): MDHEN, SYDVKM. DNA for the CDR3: TGTGCCAGCAGCACGGGACAGGTCCCCTCCTACGAGCAGTACTTC. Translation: CASSTGQVPSYEQYF.

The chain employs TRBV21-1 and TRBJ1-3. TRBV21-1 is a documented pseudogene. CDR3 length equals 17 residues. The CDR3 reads CASSKNEAVPLGNTIYF. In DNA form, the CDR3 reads TGTGCCAGCAGCAAAAATGAGGCGGTCCCTCTCGGAAACACCATATATTTT.

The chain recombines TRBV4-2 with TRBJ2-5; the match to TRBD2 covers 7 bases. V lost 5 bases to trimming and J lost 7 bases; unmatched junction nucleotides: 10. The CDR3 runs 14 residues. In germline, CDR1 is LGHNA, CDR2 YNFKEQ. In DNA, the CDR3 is TGTGCCAGCAGCGTAGGACTAGTCGGGGGGACCCAGTACTTC. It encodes CASSVGLVGGTQYF.

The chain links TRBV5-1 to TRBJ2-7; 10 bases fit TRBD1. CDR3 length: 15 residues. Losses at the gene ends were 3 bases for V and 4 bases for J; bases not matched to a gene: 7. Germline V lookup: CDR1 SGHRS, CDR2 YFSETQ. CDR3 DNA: TGCGCCAGCAGCTCGGCCGGGACAGGGGTTTACGAGCAGTACTTC. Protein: CASSSAGTGVYEQYF.

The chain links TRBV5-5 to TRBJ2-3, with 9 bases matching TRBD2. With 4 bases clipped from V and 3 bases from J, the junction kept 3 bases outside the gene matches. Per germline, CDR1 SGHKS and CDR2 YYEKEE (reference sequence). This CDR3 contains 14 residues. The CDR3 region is CASSRTSVTDTQYF. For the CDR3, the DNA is TGTGCCAGCAGCCGGACTAGCGTAACAGATACGCAGTATTTT.

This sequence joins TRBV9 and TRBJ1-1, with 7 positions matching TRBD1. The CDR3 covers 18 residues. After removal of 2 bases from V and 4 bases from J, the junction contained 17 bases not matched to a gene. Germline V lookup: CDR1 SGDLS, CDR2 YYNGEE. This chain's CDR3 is CASSVSGQVFSSGTEAFF. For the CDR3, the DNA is TGTGCCAGCAGCGTTAGCGGACAGGTTTTTTCTTCCGGCACTGAAGCTTTCTTT. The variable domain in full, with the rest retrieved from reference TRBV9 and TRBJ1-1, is DSGVTQTPKHLITATGQRVTLRCSPRSGDLSVYWYQQSLDQGLQFLIQYYNGEERAKGNILERFSAQQFPDLHSELNLSSLELGDSALYFCASSVSGQVFSSGTEAFFGQGTRLTVV.

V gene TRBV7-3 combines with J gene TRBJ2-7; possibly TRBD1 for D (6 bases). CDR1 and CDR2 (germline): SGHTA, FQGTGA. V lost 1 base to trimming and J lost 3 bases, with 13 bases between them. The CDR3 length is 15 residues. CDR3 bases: TGTGCCAGCAGCTTAAGGGCAGGGGAGAACTACGAGCAGTACTTC. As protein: CASSLRAGENYEQYF.

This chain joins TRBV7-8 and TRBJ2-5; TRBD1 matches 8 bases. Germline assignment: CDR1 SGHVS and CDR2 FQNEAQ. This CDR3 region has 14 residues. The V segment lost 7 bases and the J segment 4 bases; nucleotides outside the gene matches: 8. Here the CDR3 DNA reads TGTGCCAGCACCAGGACAGGGTTCGTAGAGACCCAGTACTTC. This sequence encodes CASTRTGFVETQYF.

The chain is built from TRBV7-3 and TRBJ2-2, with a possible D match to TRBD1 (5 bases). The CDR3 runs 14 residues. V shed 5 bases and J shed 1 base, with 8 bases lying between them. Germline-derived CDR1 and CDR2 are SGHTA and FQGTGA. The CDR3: CASSPQVNTGELFF. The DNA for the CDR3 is TGTGCCAGCAGCCCACAGGTGAACACCGGGGAGCTGTTTTTT.

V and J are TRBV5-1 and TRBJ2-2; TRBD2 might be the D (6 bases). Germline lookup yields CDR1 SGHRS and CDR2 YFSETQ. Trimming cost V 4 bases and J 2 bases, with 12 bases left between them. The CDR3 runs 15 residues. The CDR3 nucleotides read TGCGCCAGCAGCGAGGGACTTCCTAACACCGGGGAGCTGTTTTTT. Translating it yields CASSEGLPNTGELFF.

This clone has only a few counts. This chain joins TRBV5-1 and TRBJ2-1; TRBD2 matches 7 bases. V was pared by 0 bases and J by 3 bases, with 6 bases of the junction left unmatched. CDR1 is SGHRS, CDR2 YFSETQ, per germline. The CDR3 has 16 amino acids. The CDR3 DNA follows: TGCGCCAGCAGCTTGGACCTAGCGGTGGGCTACAATGAGCAGTTCTTC. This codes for CASSLDLAVGYNEQFF. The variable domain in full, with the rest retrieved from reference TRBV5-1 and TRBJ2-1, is KAGVTQTPRYLIKTRGQQVTLSCSPISGHRSVSWYQQTPGQGLQFLFEYFSETQRNKGNFPGRFSGRQFSNSRSEMNVSTLELGDSALYLCASSLDLAVGYNEQFFGPGTRLTVL.

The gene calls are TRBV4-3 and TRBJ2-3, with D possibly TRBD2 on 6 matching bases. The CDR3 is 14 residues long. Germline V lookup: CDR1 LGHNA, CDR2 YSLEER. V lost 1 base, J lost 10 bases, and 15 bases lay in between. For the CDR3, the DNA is TGCGCCAGCAGCCAAGGCGTGGGGGACTCGGCGCAGTATTTT. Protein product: CASSQGVGDSAQYF.

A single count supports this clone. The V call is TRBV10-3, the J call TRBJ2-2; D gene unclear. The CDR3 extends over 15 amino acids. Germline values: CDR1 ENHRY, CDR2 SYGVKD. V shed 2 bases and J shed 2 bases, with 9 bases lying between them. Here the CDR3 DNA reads TGTGCCATCAGTGAGGGAGAAGTTAACACCGGGGAGCTGTTTTTT. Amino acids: CAISEGEVNTGELFF.

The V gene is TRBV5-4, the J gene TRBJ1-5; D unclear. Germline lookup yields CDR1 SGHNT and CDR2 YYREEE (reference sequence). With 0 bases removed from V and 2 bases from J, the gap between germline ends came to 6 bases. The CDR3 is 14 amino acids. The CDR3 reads CASSLGAGNQPQHF. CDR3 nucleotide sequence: TGTGCCAGCAGCTTGGGGGCCGGCAATCAGCCCCAGCATTTT.

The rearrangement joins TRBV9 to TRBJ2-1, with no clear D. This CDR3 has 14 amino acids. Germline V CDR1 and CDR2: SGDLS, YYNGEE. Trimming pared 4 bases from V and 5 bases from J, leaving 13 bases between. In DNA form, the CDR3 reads TGTGCCAGCAGCCCCATCAGTTTCGACAATGAGCAGTTCTTC. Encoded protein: CASSPISFDNEQFF.

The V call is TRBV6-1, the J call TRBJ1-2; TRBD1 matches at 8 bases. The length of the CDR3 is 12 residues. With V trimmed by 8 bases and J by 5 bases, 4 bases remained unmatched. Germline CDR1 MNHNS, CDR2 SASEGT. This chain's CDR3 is CASPGTGYGYTF. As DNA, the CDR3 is TGTGCCAGCCCTGGGACAGGTTATGGCTACACCTTC.

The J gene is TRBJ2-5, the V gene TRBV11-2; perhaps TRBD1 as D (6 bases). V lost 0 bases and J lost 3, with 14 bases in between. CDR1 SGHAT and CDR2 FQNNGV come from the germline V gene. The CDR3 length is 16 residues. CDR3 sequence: CASSLDRWGLEETQYF. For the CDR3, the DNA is TGTGCCAGCAGCTTAGATCGGTGGGGGCTGGAAGAGACCCAGTACTTC.